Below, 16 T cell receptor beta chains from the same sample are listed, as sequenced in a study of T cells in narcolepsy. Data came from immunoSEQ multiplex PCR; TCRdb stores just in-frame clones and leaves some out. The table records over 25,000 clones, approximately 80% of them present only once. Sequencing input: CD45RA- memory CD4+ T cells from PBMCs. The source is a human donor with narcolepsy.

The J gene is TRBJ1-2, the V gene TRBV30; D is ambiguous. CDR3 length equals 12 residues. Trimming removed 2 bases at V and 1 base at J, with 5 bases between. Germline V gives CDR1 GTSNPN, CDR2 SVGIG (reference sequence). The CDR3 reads CAWSMGNYGYTF. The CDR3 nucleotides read TGTGCCTGGAGTATGGGTAACTATGGCTACACCTTC.

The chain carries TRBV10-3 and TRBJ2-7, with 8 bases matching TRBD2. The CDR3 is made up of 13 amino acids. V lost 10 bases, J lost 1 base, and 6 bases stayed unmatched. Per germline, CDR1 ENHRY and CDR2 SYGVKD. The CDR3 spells CATQRGRSYEQYF. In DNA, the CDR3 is TGTGCCACACAGCGGGGGCGGTCCTACGAGCAGTACTTC.

CDR3 residues: CASSRGREGETQYF. The CDR3 DNA is TGTGCCAGCAGCCGGGGACGGGAGGGAGAGACCCAGTACTTC. The rearrangement joins TRBV5-8 to TRBJ2-5, with 8 bases identical to TRBD2. Trimming at V came to 4 bases and at J to 4 bases, leaving 6 bases not matched to a gene. CDR1 SGHTS and CDR2 YDEGEE come from the germline V gene. This CDR3 is 14 amino acids long.

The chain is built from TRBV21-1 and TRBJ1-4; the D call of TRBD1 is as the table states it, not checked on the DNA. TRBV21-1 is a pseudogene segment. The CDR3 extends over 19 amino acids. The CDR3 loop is CASSRSWTGKVHTNEKLFF. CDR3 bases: TGTGCCAGCAGCAGAAGTTGGACAGGGAAGGTTCATACTAATGAAAAACTGTTTTTT.

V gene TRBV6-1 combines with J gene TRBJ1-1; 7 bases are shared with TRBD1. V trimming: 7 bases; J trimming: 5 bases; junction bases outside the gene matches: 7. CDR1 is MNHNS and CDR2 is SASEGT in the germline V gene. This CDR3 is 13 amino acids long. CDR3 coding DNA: TGTGCCAGCACTAAACAGGGGTTAACTGAAGCTTTCTTT. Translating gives CASTKQGLTEAFF.

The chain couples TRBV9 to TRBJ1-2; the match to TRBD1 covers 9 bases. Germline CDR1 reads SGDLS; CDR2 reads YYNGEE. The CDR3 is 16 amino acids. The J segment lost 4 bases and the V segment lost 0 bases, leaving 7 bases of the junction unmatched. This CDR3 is CASSVARTGDTYGYTF. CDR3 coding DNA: TGTGCCAGCAGCGTAGCTCGGACAGGGGACACCTATGGCTACACCTTC. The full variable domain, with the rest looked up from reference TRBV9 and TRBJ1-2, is DSGVTQTPKHLITATGQRVTLRCSPRSGDLSVYWYQQSLDQGLQFLIQYYNGEERAKGNILERFSAQQFPDLHSELNLSSLELGDSALYFCASSVARTGDTYGYTFGSGTRLTVV.

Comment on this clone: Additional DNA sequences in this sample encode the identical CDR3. In DNA form, the CDR3 reads TGTGCCAGCAGCTTAGAGGGAACCGGGACAGGGGGCCGGAATTCACCCCTCCACTTT. As protein: CASSLEGTGTGGRNSPLHF. J is TRBJ1-6 and V is TRBV7-2; 12 nucleotides agree with TRBD1. The CDR3 has 19 amino acids. V shed 1 base, J shed 7 bases, and the junction held 11 bases outside the gene matches. The germline CDR1 and CDR2 sequences are SGHTA and FQGNSA.

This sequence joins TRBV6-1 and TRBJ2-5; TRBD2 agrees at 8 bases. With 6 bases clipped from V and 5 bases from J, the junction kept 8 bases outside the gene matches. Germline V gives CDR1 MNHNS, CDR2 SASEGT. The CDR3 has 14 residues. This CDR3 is CASRAGVGKETQYF. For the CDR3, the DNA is TGTGCCAGCAGAGCGGGGGTAGGGAAGGAGACCCAGTACTTC.

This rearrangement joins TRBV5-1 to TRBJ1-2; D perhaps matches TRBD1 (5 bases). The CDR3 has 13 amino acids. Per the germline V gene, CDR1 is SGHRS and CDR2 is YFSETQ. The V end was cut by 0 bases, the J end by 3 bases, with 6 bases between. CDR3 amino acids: CASSLVGDYGYTF. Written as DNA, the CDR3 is TGCGCCAGCAGCTTGGTAGGGGACTATGGCTACACCTTC.

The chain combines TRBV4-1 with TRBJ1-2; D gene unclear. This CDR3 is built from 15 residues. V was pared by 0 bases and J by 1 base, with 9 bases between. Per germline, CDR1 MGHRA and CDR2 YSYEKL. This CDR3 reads CASSQEPNYNYGYTF. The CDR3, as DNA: TGCGCCAGCAGCCAAGAGCCCAATTATAACTATGGCTACACCTTC.

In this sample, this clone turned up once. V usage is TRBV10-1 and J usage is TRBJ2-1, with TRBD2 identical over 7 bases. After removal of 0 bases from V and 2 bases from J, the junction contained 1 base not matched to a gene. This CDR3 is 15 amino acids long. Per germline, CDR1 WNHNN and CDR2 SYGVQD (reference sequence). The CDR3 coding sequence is TGCGCCAGCAGTGAGTCTGGGGGGGCCTACAATGAGCAGTTCTTC. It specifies CASSESGGAYNEQFF.

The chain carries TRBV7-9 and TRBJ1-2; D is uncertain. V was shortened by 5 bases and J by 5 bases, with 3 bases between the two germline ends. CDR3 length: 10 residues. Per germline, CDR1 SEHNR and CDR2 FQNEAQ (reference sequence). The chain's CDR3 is CASSAYGYTF. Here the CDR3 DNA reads TGTGCCAGCAGCGCGTATGGCTACACCTTC.

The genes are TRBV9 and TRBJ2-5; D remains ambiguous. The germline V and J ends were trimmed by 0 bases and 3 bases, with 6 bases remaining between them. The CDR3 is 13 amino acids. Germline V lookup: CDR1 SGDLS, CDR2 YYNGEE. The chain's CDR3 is CASSVGGKETQYF. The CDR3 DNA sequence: TGTGCCAGCAGCGTAGGGGGTAAAGAGACCCAGTACTTC.

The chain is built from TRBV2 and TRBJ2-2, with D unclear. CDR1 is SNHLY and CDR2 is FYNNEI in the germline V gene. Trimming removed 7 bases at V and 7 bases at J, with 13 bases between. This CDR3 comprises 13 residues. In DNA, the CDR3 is TGTGCCAGCACGGCCACACCCAACGGGGAGCTGTTTTTT. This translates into CASTATPNGELFF.

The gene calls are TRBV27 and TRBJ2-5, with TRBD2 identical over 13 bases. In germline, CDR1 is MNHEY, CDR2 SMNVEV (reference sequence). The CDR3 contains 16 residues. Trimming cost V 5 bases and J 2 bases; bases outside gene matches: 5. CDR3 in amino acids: CASSRGLAGVQETQYF. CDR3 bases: TGTGCCAGCAGTCGCGGACTAGCGGGGGTACAAGAGACCCAGTACTTC.

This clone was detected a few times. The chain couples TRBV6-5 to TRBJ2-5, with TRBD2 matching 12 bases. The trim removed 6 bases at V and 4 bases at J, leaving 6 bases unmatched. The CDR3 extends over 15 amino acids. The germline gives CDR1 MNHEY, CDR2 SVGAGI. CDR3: CASRPPSGGAETQYF. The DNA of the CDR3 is TGTGCCAGCAGACCCCCTAGCGGGGGGGCAGAGACCCAGTACTTC.